The 21 T cell receptor beta chains below come from one sample, sequenced in a study of blood T cell repertoires in COVID-19 (dated by TCRdb to 2018 to 2020). To prepare the library, the immunoSEQ multiplex PCR assay was applied. TCRdb mirrors the immuneACCESS table, restricted to in-frame sequences. Some clones are absent from its copies; in checked studies, under half trace to an unresolved V gene, and the reason for the others is unknown. The sample data list 190,000 or so clones, and around 91% of these were observed just once. The top ten clonotypes cover 0.5% to 0.75% of the sample. Sequences were obtained from peripheral blood. The receptors were sampled from a man aged 50 to 59 with acute or convalescent COVID-19.

The J gene is TRBJ1-1, the V gene TRBV27; D not resolved. Between the trimmed V and J ends, which lost 2 bases and 4 bases, there was a span of 14 bases. This CDR3 contains 15 residues. Germline values: CDR1 MNHEY, CDR2 SMNVEV (reference sequence). The CDR3 loop is CASSLRGGSATEAFF. In DNA, the CDR3 is TGTGCCAGCAGTTTACGGGGAGGTAGCGCCACTGAAGCTTTCTTT.

This chain links TRBV7-9 with TRBJ2-3; 12 bases line up with TRBD1. The trim removed 2 bases at V and 4 bases at J, leaving 4 bases unmatched. CDR1 and CDR2 (germline): SEHNR, FQNEAQ (reference sequence). The CDR3 sequence is 16 residues long. CDR3 nucleotides: TGTGCCAGCAGCTTATCGGGACAGGGGGCCCCAGATACGCAGTATTTT. It translates to CASSLSGQGAPDTQYF.

The CDR3 DNA sequence: TGTGCCAGCAGCCATCTACTAGCGGGAGGGCCTGGCGAGCAGTACTTC. As protein: CASSHLLAGGPGEQYF. The gene calls are TRBV4-2 and TRBJ2-7; 13 bases are shared with TRBD2. The V gene's germline CDR1 is LGHNA and CDR2 YNFKEQ. This CDR3 comprises 16 residues. V was pared by 3 bases and J by 6 bases, with 8 bases of the junction left unmatched.

The V gene is TRBV19, the J gene TRBJ1-5, with 7 positions matching TRBD1. V gave up 11 bases and J gave up 7 bases; unmatched junction bases: 14. CDR1 and CDR2 (germline): LNHDA, SQIVND (reference sequence). CDR3 size: 14 residues. The CDR3 DNA is TGTGCCGGGTCCCGACAGGGTCTTGGCCAGCCCCAGCATTTT. Amino acid sequence: CAGSRQGLGQPQHF.

The chain couples TRBV6-5 to TRBJ2-7; 8 bases are shared with TRBD2. CDR1 is MNHEY, CDR2 SVGAGI, per germline. This CDR3 contains 15 residues. The J segment lost 3 bases and the V segment lost 4 bases, leaving 8 bases of the junction unmatched. CDR3 amino acids: CASSFRPGLVYEQYF. The CDR3 DNA is TGTGCCAGCAGTTTCCGACCGGGACTAGTCTACGAGCAGTACTTC.

The chain uses TRBV28 and TRBJ2-3, with D perhaps TRBD2 (6 bases). CDR1 and CDR2 from the germline V gene are MDHEN and SYDVKM. The CDR3 is 13 amino acids. Deletions cut 3 bases from V and 3 bases from J, with 7 bases between. CDR3 sequence (DNA): TGTGCCAGCAGTTTGGGGGGAACAGATACGCAGTATTTT. Amino acids: CASSLGGTDTQYF.

The V call is TRBV4-1, the J call TRBJ2-3, with TRBD2 identical over 8 bases. Germline trimming cut 0 bases from V and 2 bases from J; bases unmatched to any gene: 7. Germline CDR1 is MGHRA and CDR2 is YSYEKL. The CDR3 spans 17 residues. The CDR3 DNA reads TGCGCCAGCAGCCAAGAAAGCGGGGGCCGATACACAGATACGCAGTATTTT. Amino acids: CASSQESGGRYTDTQYF.

The chain combines TRBV11-3 with TRBJ1-4; D is uncertain. The V and J ends lost 0 bases and 7 bases respectively, with 24 bases between them. CDR3 length: 19 residues. Germline CDR1 reads SGHNT; CDR2 reads YENEEA. CDR3 sequence reads: CASSLDLEYPNRGFEKLFF. CDR3 DNA sequence: TGTGCCAGCAGCTTAGATCTGGAATATCCAAATCGGGGATTTGAAAAACTGTTTTTT.

This chain joins TRBV27 and TRBJ1-5, with 8 nucleotides matching TRBD1. The V and J ends lost 4 bases and 0 bases, in that order; junction bases with no gene match: 17. This CDR3 has 20 amino acids. Germline CDR1 is MNHEY and CDR2 is SMNVEV (reference sequence). This CDR3 reads CASSSTLIGQGYNSNQPQHF. The CDR3 nucleotides are TGTGCCAGCAGTTCAACCTTAATAGGACAGGGCTATAATAGCAATCAGCCCCAGCATTTT.

The chain couples TRBV28 to TRBJ1-1; TRBD1 agrees at 9 bases. This CDR3 has 16 amino acids. Trimming took 5 bases from V and 3 from J; bases not matched to a gene: 10. Looked up from germline, CDR1 is MDHEN and CDR2 is SYDVKM. The CDR3 DNA follows: TGTGCCAGCAGTCCTACACAGGGGGCGGGGGACACTGAAGCTTTCTTT. This sequence encodes CASSPTQGAGDTEAFF. The complete variable domain, with remaining parts taken from reference TRBV28 and TRBJ1-1, reads DVKVTQSSRYLVKRTGEKVFLECVQDMDHENMFWYRQDPGLGLRLIYFSYDVKMKEKGDIPEGYSVSREKKERFSLILESASTNQTSMYLCASSPTQGAGDTEAFFGQGTRLTVV.

This rearrangement joins TRBV7-9 to TRBJ2-7; 10 nucleotides align to TRBD1. Unmatched junction bases numbered 5, after V lost 4 bases and J lost 2 bases. Germline V lookup: CDR1 SEHNR, CDR2 FQNEAQ (reference sequence). CDR3 size: 15 residues. CDR3 sequence reads: CASSSGTGAPYEQYF. Written as DNA, the CDR3 is TGTGCCAGCAGCTCCGGGACAGGGGCCCCCTACGAGCAGTACTTC.

This chain joins TRBV2 and TRBJ1-6; no firm D call. V was trimmed by 7 bases and J by 5 bases, leaving 3 bases between them. The CDR3 is made up of 11 amino acids. CDR1 and CDR2 (germline): SNHLY, FYNNEI. The CDR3 spells CASTHNSPLHF. CDR3 nucleotide sequence: TGTGCCAGCACTCATAATTCACCCCTCCACTTT.

The CDR3 coding sequence is TGTGCCTGGGCTCCGGGACTGACGGGTACTGAAGCTTTCTTT. It is translated as CAWAPGLTGTEAFF. The chain recombines TRBV30 with TRBJ1-1, with D perhaps matching TRBD1 (5 bases). Germline CDR1 is GTSNPN and CDR2 is SVGIG (reference sequence). Trimming left V 5 bases short and J 5 bases short, with 18 bases between. The CDR3 is 14 amino acids.

The V call is TRBV3-1 (or the pseudogene TRBV3-2), the J call TRBJ2-7, with a tentative D call TRBD2 (6 bases). The CDR3 is 13 residues long. Trimming cost V 4 bases and J 3 bases, with 10 bases left between them. Germline CDR1 is LGHDT and CDR2 is YNNKEL (reference sequence). CDR3 in DNA: TGTGCCAGCAGCCCCGGGACTTACTACGAGCAGTACTTC. Protein sequence: CASSPGTYYEQYF.

In nucleotides, the CDR3 is TGTGCCAGCAGTGATGGGACTAGCGGGAGTCCCCAGTACTTC. It encodes CASSDGTSGSPQYF. The rearrangement joins TRBV2 to TRBJ2-5; 14 nucleotides align to TRBD2. The CDR3 contains 14 residues. V was clipped by 3 bases and J by 9 bases; unmatched bases: 3. Germline CDR1 and CDR2: SNHLY and FYNNEI.

The chain employs TRBV4-1 and TRBJ1-2; 7 nucleotides match TRBD1. CDR3 length equals 15 residues. In germline, CDR1 is MGHRA, CDR2 YSYEKL. J gave up 6 bases and V 4 bases, and 11 bases lay outside the gene matches. CDR3 DNA: TGCGCCAGCAGCCTCAGAGAGGACAGGTTGAATGGCTACACCTTC. This codes for CASSLREDRLNGYTF.

V and J are TRBV29-1 and TRBJ2-7; 8 bases agree with TRBD1. CDR1 is SQVTM and CDR2 is ANQGSEA in the germline V gene. The CDR3 extends over 13 amino acids. J lost 3 bases, V lost 6 bases, and 7 bases had no gene match. CDR3 in amino acids: CSVAGTGYYEQYF. The CDR3 nucleotides read TGCAGCGTCGCCGGGACAGGCTACTACGAGCAGTACTTC.

The J gene is TRBJ2-5, the V gene TRBV18, with a tentative D call TRBD2 (5 bases). The V and J ends lost 6 bases and 5 bases respectively, with 13 bases between them. Germline V lookup: CDR1 KGHSH, CDR2 LQKENI. The CDR3 consists of 13 residues. The CDR3 loop reads CASSSRTGETQYF. CDR3 DNA sequence: TGTGCCAGCTCCTCACGAACGGGGGAGACCCAGTACTTC. The whole variable domain, filled in from reference TRBV18 and TRBJ2-5, reads NAGVMQNPRHLVRRRGQEARLRCSPMKGHSHVYWYRQLPEEGLKFMVYLQKENIIDESGMPKERFSAEFPKEGPSILRIQQVVRGDSAAYFCASSSRTGETQYFGPGTRLLVL.

V is TRBV28 and J is TRBJ2-3; no reliable D call. Trimming removed 3 bases at V and 10 bases at J, with 14 bases between. CDR3 length equals 13 residues. In germline, CDR1 is MDHEN, CDR2 SYDVKM. The CDR3 nucleotides are TGTGCCAGCAGTTTGCTCCGATTACGCGCGCAGTATTTT. Translated, it gives CASSLLRLRAQYF.

The gene calls are TRBV3-1 (or the pseudogene TRBV3-2) and TRBJ2-1; the match to TRBD2 covers 10 bases. The V gene end was trimmed by 4 bases and the J gene end by 7 bases; junction bases not matched to a gene: 7. Germline-derived CDR1 and CDR2 are LGHDT and YNNKEL (reference sequence). The CDR3 spans 15 residues. DNA for the CDR3: TGTGCCAGCAGCCGATCTAGCGGGAGAACGAATGAGCAGTTCTTC. Translated: CASSRSSGRTNEQFF.

The chain carries TRBV7-2 and TRBJ2-1; 11 bases agree with TRBD1. The length of the CDR3 is 16 residues. Germline V gene lookup returns CDR1 SGHTA and CDR2 FQGNSA. The V and J ends lost 0 bases and 4 bases, in that order; junction bases with no gene match: 2. CDR3 amino acids: CASSLAGTGGYNEQFF. The CDR3 DNA reads as TGTGCCAGCAGCTTAGCTGGGACAGGGGGGTACAATGAGCAGTTCTTC.